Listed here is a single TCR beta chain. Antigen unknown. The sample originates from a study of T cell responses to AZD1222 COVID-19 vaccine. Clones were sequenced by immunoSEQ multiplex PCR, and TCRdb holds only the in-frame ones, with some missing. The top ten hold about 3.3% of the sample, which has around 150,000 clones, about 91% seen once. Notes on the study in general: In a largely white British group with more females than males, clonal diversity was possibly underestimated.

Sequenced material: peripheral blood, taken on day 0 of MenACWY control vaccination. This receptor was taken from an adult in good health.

The chain's CDR3 is CASSRTGANQPQHF. CDR3 DNA: TGTGCCAGCAGCCGGACAGGGGCGAATCAGCCCCAGCATTTT. The V call is TRBV11-3, the J call TRBJ1-5; the match to TRBD1 covers 9 bases. With V trimmed by 5 bases and J by 4 bases, 3 bases remained unmatched. Per germline, CDR1 SGHNT and CDR2 YENEEA. This CDR3 has 14 residues.